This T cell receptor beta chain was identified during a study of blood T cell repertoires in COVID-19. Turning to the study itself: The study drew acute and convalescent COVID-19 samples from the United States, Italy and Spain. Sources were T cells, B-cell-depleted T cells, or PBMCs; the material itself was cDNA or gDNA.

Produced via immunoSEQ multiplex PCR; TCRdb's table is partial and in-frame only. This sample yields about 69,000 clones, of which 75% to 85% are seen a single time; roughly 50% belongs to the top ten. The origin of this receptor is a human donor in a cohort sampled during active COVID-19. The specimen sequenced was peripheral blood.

The CDR3 sequence: CASSLLGTDTQYF. Here the CDR3 DNA reads TGTGCCAGCAGCCTCCTAGGCACAGATACGCAGTATTTT. The chain employs TRBV6-6 and TRBJ2-3; no clear D gene. This CDR3 is built from 13 residues. Germline CDR1 reads MNHNY; CDR2 reads SVGAGI (reference sequence). The V end lost 6 bases, the J end lost 1 base, and 8 bases lay between the germline ends.